The rows below give T cell receptor beta chains drawn from one sample of a study of T cell responses to AZD1222 COVID-19 vaccine. Clones were sequenced by immunoSEQ multiplex PCR, and TCRdb holds only the in-frame ones, with some missing. In the table there are around 95,000 clones, 88% of which are singletons. The source material was peripheral blood, sampled on day 0 of AZD1222 vaccination. These receptors all come from an adult in good health. Each CDR3 is given with its conserved first and last residue. A D gene is named only where the DNA matches it firmly. Not every row has a clone size; where given, it reads once, few, many or a size class.

J gene	V gene	D gene	clone size	CDR3 length	CDR3 protein	CDR3 DNA
TRBJ1-6	TRBV11-2	NA	once	13	CASSFGTGSPLHF	TGTGCCAGCAGCTTCGGGACGGGCTCACCCCTCCACTTT
TRBJ2-1	TRBV6-2/TRBV6-3	TRBD2	NA	16	CASSYSLAGGSYEQFF	TGTGCCAGCAGTTACTCACTAGCGGGAGGGAGTTATGAGCAGTTCTTC
TRBJ1-4	TRBV7-6	NA	NA	15	CASSLSVATNEKLFF	TGTGCCAGCAGCTTATCAGTCGCAACTAATGAAAAACTGTTTTTT
TRBJ2-7	TRBV7-9	TRBD2	NA	17	CASSLDGLAGWAYEQYF	TGTGCCAGCAGCTTAGACGGACTAGCGGGGTGGGCCTACGAGCAGTACTTC
TRBJ1-5	TRBV5-1	TRBD1	NA	16	CASSSRDRGYNQPQHF	TGCGCCAGCAGCTCCCGGGACAGAGGGTACAATCAGCCCCAGCATTTT
TRBJ2-7	TRBV7-2	TRBD2	NA	17	CASSPTGGAGASYEQYF	TGTGCCAGCAGCCCGACCGGGGGAGCGGGAGCGAGCTACGAGCAGTACTTC
TRBJ1-5	TRBV25-1	NA	NA	17	CASSETDTGYSNQPQHF	TGTGCCAGCAGTGAAACGGACACCGGGTATAGCAATCAGCCCCAGCATTTT
TRBJ1-2	TRBV6-6	NA	NA	16	CASSYPTGRPNYGYTF	TGTGCCAGCAGTTACCCTACCGGACGTCCCAACTATGGCTACACCTTC
TRBJ2-1	TRBV4-2	TRBD2	NA	19	CASSQVPAGGPKGGSEQFF	TGTGCCAGCAGCCAAGTCCCAGCGGGAGGGCCAAAGGGAGGCAGTGAGCAGTTCTTC
TRBJ2-7	TRBV7-9	NA	NA	13	CASSLTVRYEQYF	TGTGCCAGCAGCTTAACGGTGCGCTACGAGCAGTACTTC
TRBJ2-5	TRBV28	NA	NA	15	CASSSPGPGAETQYF	TGTGCCAGCAGTTCTCCGGGCCCCGGGGCGGAGACCCAGTACTTC
TRBJ2-3	TRBV24-1	NA	NA	13	CATSEGAHLTQYF	TGTGCCACCAGCGAAGGGGCACACCTTACGCAGTATTTT
TRBJ2-2	TRBV6-2/TRBV6-3	TRBD1	NA	15	CASSPPGQDTGELFF	TGTGCCAGCAGTCCACCGGGACAGGACACCGGGGAGCTGTTTTTT
TRBJ2-1	TRBV18	NA	NA	15	CASSPGRPPINEQFF	TGTGCCAGCTCACCGGGCAGGCCCCCCATCAATGAGCAGTTCTTC
TRBJ2-1	TRBV6-1	NA	NA	16	CASSGLPRGSYNEQFF	TGTGCCAGCAGTGGCCTTCCGCGGGGCTCCTACAATGAGCAGTTCTTC
TRBJ2-5	TRBV2	TRBD1	NA	16	CASTFPRDRGEETQYF	TGTGCCAGCACCTTCCCCCGGGACAGGGGCGAAGAGACCCAGTACTTC
TRBJ1-4	TRBV30	NA	NA	16	CAWSTGTNIGNEKLFF	TGTGCCTGGAGTACCGGGACAAACATTGGTAATGAAAAACTGTTTTTT
TRBJ2-7	TRBV6-1	TRBD1	NA	18	CASSDVPASGTGTYEQYF	TGTGCCAGCAGTGACGTTCCCGCCTCCGGGACAGGGACCTACGAGCAGTACTTC
TRBJ2-1	TRBV5-1	NA	NA	15	CASSLDDSSYNEQFF	TGCGCCAGCAGCTTGGATGATAGCTCCTACAATGAGCAGTTCTTC
TRBJ1-4	TRBV29-1	NA	NA	11	CSVEKGTKLFF	TGCAGCGTTGAGAAGGGAACAAAACTGTTTTTT
TRBJ2-7	TRBV28	NA	NA	13	CAAKGRSAYEQYF	TGTGCAGCGAAAGGGAGGAGCGCCTACGAGCAGTACTTC